Below are 20 T cell receptor beta chains sequenced from a single sample in a study of blood T cell repertoires in COVID-19. Sequencing used immunoSEQ multiplex PCR; TCRdb keeps in-frame clones, though not all of them. The repertoire consists of over 70,000 clones, with around 83% occurring once and the leading ten covering 6.5% to 7.5%. Sequencing used peripheral blood. The receptors derive from a man aged 30 to 39 with COVID-19, enrolled during active disease.

V is TRBV28 and J is TRBJ2-3, with D perhaps matching TRBD2 (6 bases). CDR3 length: 18 amino acids. Trimming cost V 2 bases and J 3 bases, with 21 bases left between them. Germline V CDR1 and CDR2: MDHEN, SYDVKM. For the CDR3, the DNA is TGTGCCAGCAGTTTAGGGACTCTGGCGGGTGGTTGGACAGATACGCAGTATTTT. This encodes CASSLGTLAGGWTDTQYF.

This chain links TRBV10-2 with TRBJ2-7, with 10 bases that match TRBD2. CDR3 length: 14 amino acids. V dropped 4 bases and J dropped 4; count of bases not matched to a gene: 4. The germline CDR1 and CDR2 sequences are WSHSY and SAAADI. The CDR3 protein is CASSAASGRYEQYF. DNA of the CDR3: TGCGCCAGCAGTGCCGCTAGCGGGAGATACGAGCAGTACTTC.

This chain links TRBV3-1 (or the pseudogene TRBV3-2) with TRBJ2-3, with a possible D match to TRBD2 (6 bases). Trimming cost V 0 bases and J 0 bases, with 10 bases left between them. The germline V gene encodes CDR1 LGHDT and CDR2 YNNKEL (reference sequence). The CDR3 length is 16 residues. This CDR3 is CASSQEASVSTDTQYF. In nucleotides, the CDR3 is TGTGCCAGCAGCCAAGAGGCTAGCGTCAGCACAGATACGCAGTATTTT.

The chain is built from TRBV28 and TRBJ2-7, with a tentative D call TRBD1 (5 bases). This CDR3 has 17 amino acids. Trimming pared 0 bases from V and 3 bases from J, leaving 18 bases between. CDR1 MDHEN and CDR2 SYDVKM come from the germline V gene. CDR3 nucleotide sequence: TGTGCCAGCAGTTTATGGGGTTGGCAGGGTCCCTACTACGAGCAGTACTTC. It translates to CASSLWGWQGPYYEQYF.

This chain links TRBV20-1 with TRBJ1-6; perhaps TRBD1 as D (5 bases). Trimming shortened V by 3 bases and J by 5 bases, and 11 bases separated the two germline ends. CDR1 is DFQATT and CDR2 is SNEGSKA in the germline V gene (reference sequence). The length of the CDR3 is 14 residues. CDR3 sequence (DNA): TGCAGTGCTAGTAGACAGACCGATAATTCACCCCTCCACTTT. Translation: CSASRQTDNSPLHF.

This chain uses TRBV2 with TRBJ1-5; unclear D gene. CDR3 size: 13 residues. CDR1 is SNHLY, CDR2 FYNNEI, per germline. Trimming stripped 6 bases from V and 0 bases from J, with 6 bases between. The CDR3 bases are TGTGCCAGCAGAATACATAGCAATCAGCCCCAGCATTTT. This sequence encodes CASRIHSNQPQHF.

This clone was seen only a few times. CDR3 sequence: CASSDTSGSYNEQFF. In nucleotides, the CDR3 is TGTGCCAGCAGTGACACTAGCGGCTCCTACAATGAGCAGTTCTTC. The chain carries TRBV6-4 and TRBJ2-1; 8 positions match TRBD2. The CDR3 sequence is 15 residues long. CDR1 and CDR2 (germline): MRHNA, SNTAGT. Germline trimming cut 2 bases from V and 0 bases from J; bases unmatched to any gene: 0.

The chain couples TRBV9 to TRBJ2-3; 7 nucleotides align to TRBD2. V dropped 1 base and J dropped 5; count of bases not matched to a gene: 1. The CDR3 totals 13 residues. Germline assignment: CDR1 SGDLS and CDR2 YYNGEE. The CDR3 loop reads CASSVWGGDTQYF. CDR3 bases: TGTGCCAGCAGCGTATGGGGGGGAGATACGCAGTATTTT.

The chain carries TRBV10-1 and TRBJ1-1; D uncertain. CDR1 WNHNN and CDR2 SYGVQD come from the germline V gene (reference sequence). The CDR3 is 13 amino acids. V was cut by 8 bases and J by 2 bases, with 12 bases left in between. This CDR3 reads CASRRAPNTEAFF. The CDR3 bases are TGCGCCAGCCGGAGGGCACCAAACACTGAAGCTTTCTTT.

This rearrangement joins TRBV28 to TRBJ2-7; 8 bases are shared with TRBD2. Germline-derived CDR1 and CDR2 are MDHEN and SYDVKM. Trimming took 3 bases from V and 5 from J; bases not matched to a gene: 9. This CDR3 is 15 amino acids long. The CDR3 DNA follows: TGTGCCAGCAGTTTTGGGGGACTAGATCCAGACGAGCAGTACTTC. It specifies CASSFGGLDPDEQYF. Supplemented by reference TRBV28 and TRBJ2-7, the full variable domain reads DVKVTQSSRYLVKRTGEKVFLECVQDMDHENMFWYRQDPGLGLRLIYFSYDVKMKEKGDIPEGYSVSREKKERFSLILESASTNQTSMYLCASSFGGLDPDEQYFGPGTRLTVT.

Only one count was recorded for this clone. The chain is built from TRBV6-5 and TRBJ1-2; TRBD1 matches 11 bases. This CDR3 contains 15 residues. Germline trimming cut 4 bases from V and 8 bases from J; bases unmatched to any gene: 9. Germline V lookup: CDR1 MNHEY, CDR2 SVGAGI. The CDR3 is CASSSPPGQGEGYTF. CDR3 sequence (DNA): TGTGCCAGCAGTTCCCCGCCGGGACAGGGGGAAGGCTACACCTTC.

The table lists this clone with a few counts. The CDR3: CSVGGGYTF. The CDR3 coding sequence is TGCAGCGTGGGGGGGGGCTACACCTTC. The rearrangement joins TRBV29-1 to TRBJ1-2; D might be TRBD1 (5 bases). The CDR3 spans 9 residues. The V gene lost 6 bases and the J gene lost 8 bases, with 7 bases spanning the gap. The germline V gene encodes CDR1 SQVTM and CDR2 ANQGSEA.

This chain joins TRBV5-6 and TRBJ2-2; tentative D call: TRBD1 (5 bases). V was trimmed by 0 bases and J by 7 bases, leaving 13 bases between them. There are 15 residues in the CDR3. The germline V gene has CDR1 SGHDT and CDR2 YYEEEE. The CDR3 loop reads CASSLGGPTGGELFF. DNA of the CDR3: TGTGCCAGCAGCTTGGGGGGCCCAACGGGCGGGGAGCTGTTTTTT.

The gene calls are TRBV7-8 and TRBJ1-2; D is unresolved. This CDR3 comprises 13 residues. The germline V gene has CDR1 SGHVS and CDR2 FQNEAQ. V was shortened by 2 bases and J by 3 bases, with 7 bases between the two germline ends. CDR3 amino acids: CASSLTADYGYTF. CDR3 DNA sequence: TGTGCCAGCAGCTTAACGGCGGACTATGGCTACACCTTC.

V and J are TRBV20-1 and TRBJ1-5; no firm D call. Trimming pared 3 bases from V and 7 bases from J, leaving 13 bases between. This CDR3 has 13 amino acids. Germline CDR1 is DFQATT and CDR2 is SNEGSKA (reference sequence). CDR3 region: CSASSGGGQPQHF. DNA of the CDR3: TGCAGTGCTAGTTCTGGCGGCGGCCAGCCCCAGCATTTT.

The chain recombines TRBV5-1 with TRBJ1-1, with D tentatively TRBD1 (6 bases). V gave up 4 bases and J gave up 0 bases, with 13 bases separating them. The germline V gene encodes CDR1 SGHRS and CDR2 YFSETQ. CDR3 length equals 15 residues. CDR3 nucleotides: TGCGCCAGCAGCCCGGACAGCAGGATGAACACTGAAGCTTTCTTT. The encoded protein is CASSPDSRMNTEAFF.

The chain uses TRBV29-1 and TRBJ2-1; D not resolved. Trimming cost V 2 bases and J 3 bases, with 11 bases left between them. The CDR3 extends over 14 amino acids. The germline V gene has CDR1 SQVTM and CDR2 ANQGSEA. In nucleotides, the CDR3 is TGCAGCGTTGAATTAGCAGCAGTCTACAATGAGCAGTTCTTC. Protein sequence: CSVELAAVYNEQFF.

This clone was counted a single time. The chain carries TRBV5-6 and TRBJ2-7; 7 bases line up with TRBD2. V was clipped by 3 bases and J by 0 bases; unmatched bases: 6. There are 15 residues in the CDR3. CDR1 and CDR2 from the germline V gene are SGHDT and YYEEEE. The CDR3 loop is CASSSWGGSSYEQYF. As DNA, the CDR3 is TGTGCCAGCAGCTCGTGGGGCGGGAGCTCCTACGAGCAGTACTTC.

The CDR3 here is CASSRDRRDGYTF. In DNA form, the CDR3 reads TGTGCCAGCAGTCGGGACAGGAGGGATGGCTACACCTTC. The chain combines TRBV5-4 with TRBJ1-2, with TRBD1 matching over 8 bases. The CDR3 spans 13 residues. CDR1 SGHNT and CDR2 YYREEE come from the germline V gene (reference sequence). The V segment lost 5 bases and the J segment 6 bases; nucleotides outside the gene matches: 6.

The rearrangement links TRBV18 to TRBJ1-1; unclear D gene. CDR1 is KGHSH and CDR2 is LQKENI in the germline V gene. The length of the CDR3 is 14 residues. Trimming took off 4 bases at V and 1 base at J, with 10 bases between the two ends. As DNA, the CDR3 is TGTGCCAGCTCACATCTCGACACGAACACTGAAGCTTTCTTT. The encoded protein is CASSHLDTNTEAFF.